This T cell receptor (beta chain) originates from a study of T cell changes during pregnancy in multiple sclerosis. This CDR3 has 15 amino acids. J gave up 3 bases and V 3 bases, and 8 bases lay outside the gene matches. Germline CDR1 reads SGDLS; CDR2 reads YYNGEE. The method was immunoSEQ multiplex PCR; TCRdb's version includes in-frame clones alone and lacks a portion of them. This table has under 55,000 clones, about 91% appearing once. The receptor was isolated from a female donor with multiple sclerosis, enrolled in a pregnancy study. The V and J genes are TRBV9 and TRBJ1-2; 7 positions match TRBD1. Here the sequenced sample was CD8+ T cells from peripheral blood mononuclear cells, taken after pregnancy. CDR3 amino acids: CASSGLTGTDYGYTF. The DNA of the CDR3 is TGTGCCAGCAGCGGACTAACCGGGACAGACTATGGCTACACCTTC.